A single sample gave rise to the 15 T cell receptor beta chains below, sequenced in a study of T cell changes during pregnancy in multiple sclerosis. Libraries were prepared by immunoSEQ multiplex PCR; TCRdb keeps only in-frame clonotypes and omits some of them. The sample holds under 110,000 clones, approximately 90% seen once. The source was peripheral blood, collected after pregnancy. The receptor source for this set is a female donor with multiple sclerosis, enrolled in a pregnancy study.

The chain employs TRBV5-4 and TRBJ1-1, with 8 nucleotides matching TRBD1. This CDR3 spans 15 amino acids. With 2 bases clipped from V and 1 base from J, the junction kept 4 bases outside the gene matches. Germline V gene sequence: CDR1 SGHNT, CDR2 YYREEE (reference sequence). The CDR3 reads CASSLRQGANTEAFF. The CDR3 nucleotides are TGTGCCAGCAGCTTAAGGCAGGGGGCGAACACTGAAGCTTTCTTT.

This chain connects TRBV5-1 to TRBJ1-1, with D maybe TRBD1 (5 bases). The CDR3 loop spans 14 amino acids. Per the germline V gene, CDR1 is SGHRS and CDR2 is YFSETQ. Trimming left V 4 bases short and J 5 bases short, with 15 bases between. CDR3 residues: CASSRGLDGTEAFF. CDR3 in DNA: TGCGCCAGCAGCAGGGGACTGGACGGGACTGAAGCTTTCTTT.

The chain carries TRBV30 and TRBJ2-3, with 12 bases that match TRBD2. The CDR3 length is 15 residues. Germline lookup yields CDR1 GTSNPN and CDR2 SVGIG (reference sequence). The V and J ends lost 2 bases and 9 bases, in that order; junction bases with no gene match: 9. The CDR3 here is CAWSPGLAGGTTQYF. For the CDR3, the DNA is TGTGCCTGGAGTCCCGGGCTAGCGGGGGGGACGACGCAGTATTTT.

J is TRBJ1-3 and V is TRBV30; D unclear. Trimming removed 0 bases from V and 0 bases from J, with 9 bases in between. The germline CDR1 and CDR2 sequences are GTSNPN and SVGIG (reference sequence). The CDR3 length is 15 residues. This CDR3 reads CAWSVRQNSGNTIYF. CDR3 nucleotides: TGTGCCTGGAGTGTGAGGCAGAACTCTGGAAACACCATATATTTT.

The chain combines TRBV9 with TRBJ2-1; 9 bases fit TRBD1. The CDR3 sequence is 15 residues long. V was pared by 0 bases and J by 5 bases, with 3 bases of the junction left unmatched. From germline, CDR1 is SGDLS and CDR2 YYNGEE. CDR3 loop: CASSVGGTGHNEQFF. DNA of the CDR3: TGTGCCAGCAGCGTAGGGGGGACAGGGCACAATGAGCAGTTCTTC.

CDR3 protein: CASRDRRNQPQHF. The CDR3 DNA reads as TGTGCCAGCAGGGACAGACGCAATCAGCCCCAGCATTTT. This chain connects TRBV28 to TRBJ1-5; a weak D match, TRBD1 (6 bases). CDR3 length: 13 residues. Germline V CDR1 and CDR2: MDHEN, SYDVKM. Trimming removed 6 bases from V and 2 bases from J, with 8 bases in between.

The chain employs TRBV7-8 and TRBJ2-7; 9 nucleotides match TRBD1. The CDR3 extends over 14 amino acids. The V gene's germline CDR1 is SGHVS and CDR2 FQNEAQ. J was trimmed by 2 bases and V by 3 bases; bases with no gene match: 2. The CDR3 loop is CASSLRTGAYEQYF. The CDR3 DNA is TGTGCCAGCAGCTTGAGGACAGGGGCCTACGAGCAGTACTTC.

As DNA, the CDR3 is TGTGCCACCTCATTGCGGGACAGTCAAGAGACCCAGTACTTC. This translates into CATSLRDSQETQYF. V is TRBV28 and J is TRBJ2-5; D might be TRBD1 (7 bases). V dropped 10 bases and J dropped 2 bases, with 17 bases sitting between them. The CDR3 is made up of 14 amino acids. The germline CDR1 and CDR2 sequences are MDHEN and SYDVKM.

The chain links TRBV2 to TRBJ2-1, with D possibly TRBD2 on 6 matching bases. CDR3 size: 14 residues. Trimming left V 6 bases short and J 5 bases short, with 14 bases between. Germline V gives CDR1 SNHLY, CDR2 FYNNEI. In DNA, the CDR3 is TGTGCCAGCAGGAGTGTGGACTATAACAATGAGCAGTTCTTC. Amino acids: CASRSVDYNNEQFF.

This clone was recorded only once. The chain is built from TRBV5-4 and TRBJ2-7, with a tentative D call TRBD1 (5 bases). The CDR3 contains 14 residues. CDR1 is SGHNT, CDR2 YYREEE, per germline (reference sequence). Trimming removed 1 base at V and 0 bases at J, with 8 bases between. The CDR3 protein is CASSLSGFSYEQYF. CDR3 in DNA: TGTGCCAGCAGCTTGTCAGGGTTCTCCTACGAGCAGTACTTC.

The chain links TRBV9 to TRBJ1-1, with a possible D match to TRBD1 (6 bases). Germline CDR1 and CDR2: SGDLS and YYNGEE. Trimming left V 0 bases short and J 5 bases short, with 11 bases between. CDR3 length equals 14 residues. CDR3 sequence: CASSVGGRGTEAFF. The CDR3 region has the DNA TGTGCCAGCAGCGTAGGGGGGCGAGGAACTGAAGCTTTCTTT.

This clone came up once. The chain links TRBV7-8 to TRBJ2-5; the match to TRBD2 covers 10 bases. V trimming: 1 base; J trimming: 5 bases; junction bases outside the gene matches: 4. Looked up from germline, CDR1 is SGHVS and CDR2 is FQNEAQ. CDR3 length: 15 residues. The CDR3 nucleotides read TGTGCCAGCAGCTTAGGTCTAGCGGGAGAGGAGACCCAGTACTTC. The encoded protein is CASSLGLAGEETQYF.

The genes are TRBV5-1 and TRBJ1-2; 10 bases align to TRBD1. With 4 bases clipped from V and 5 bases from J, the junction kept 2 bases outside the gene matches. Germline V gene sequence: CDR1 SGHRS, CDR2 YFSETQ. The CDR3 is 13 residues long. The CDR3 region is CASSRDRGYGYTF. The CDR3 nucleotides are TGCGCCAGCAGCCGGGACAGGGGATATGGCTACACCTTC.

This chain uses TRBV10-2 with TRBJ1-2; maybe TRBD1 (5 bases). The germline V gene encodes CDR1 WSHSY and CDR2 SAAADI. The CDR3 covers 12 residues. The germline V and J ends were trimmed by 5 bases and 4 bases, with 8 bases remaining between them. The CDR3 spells CASSQGIYGYTF. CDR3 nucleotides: TGCGCCAGCAGTCAGGGAATCTATGGCTACACCTTC.

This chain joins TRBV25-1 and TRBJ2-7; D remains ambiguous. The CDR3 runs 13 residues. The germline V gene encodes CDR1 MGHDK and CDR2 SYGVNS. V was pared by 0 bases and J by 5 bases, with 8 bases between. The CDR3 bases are TGTGCCAGCAGTGAATATTTAGCCCACGAGCAGTACTTC. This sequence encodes CASSEYLAHEQYF.